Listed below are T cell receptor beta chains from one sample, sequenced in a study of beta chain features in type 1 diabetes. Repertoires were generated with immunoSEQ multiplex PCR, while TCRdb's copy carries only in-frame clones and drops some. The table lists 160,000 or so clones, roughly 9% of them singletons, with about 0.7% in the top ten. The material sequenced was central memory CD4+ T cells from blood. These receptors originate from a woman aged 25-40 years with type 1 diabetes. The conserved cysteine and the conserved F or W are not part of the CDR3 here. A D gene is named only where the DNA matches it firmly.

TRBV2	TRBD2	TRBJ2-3	ASRRGLAGALRTDTQY
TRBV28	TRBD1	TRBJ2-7	ASSSLTGGNEQY
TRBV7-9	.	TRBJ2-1	ASSLAGGLGTGQNNEQF
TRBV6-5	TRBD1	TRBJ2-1	ASRRGQAPDNEQF
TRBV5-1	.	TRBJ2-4	ASSFLTSTDIQY
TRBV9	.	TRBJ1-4	ASSVAPGVEKLF
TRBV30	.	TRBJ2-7	AWSRGSFSRGIEQY
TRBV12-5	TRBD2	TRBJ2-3	ASGTSGSDTQY
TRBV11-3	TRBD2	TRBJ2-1	ASRIAGTYNEQF
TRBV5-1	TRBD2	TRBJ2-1	ASSSGTQHLLNNEQF
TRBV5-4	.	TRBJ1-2	ANPQWGGGDGYT
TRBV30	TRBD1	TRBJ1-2	ACGTGGGYT
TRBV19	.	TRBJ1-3	ASIKATALNSGNTIY
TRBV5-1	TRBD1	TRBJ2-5	ASSSWTGEETQY
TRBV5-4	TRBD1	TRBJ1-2	ASTERQGYGYT
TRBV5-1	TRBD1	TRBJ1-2	ASSFPGTEDGYT
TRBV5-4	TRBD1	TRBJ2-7	ASSLQGSYEQY
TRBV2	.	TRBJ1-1	ASNDINTEAF
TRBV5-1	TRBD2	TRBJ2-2	ASSLAALAGAGELF
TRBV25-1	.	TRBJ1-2	ASSDLGGRGYT
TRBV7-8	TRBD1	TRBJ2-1	ASSSRDRGNEQF
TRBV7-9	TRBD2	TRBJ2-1	ASRLSGRARDEQF
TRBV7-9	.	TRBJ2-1	ASSLLSNPEQF
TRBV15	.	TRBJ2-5	ATSSPTGSETQY
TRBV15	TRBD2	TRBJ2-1	ATSSTSGRVNEQF
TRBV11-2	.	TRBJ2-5	ASSLQEEETQY
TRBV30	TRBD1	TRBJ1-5	AWKVRDRGNQPQH
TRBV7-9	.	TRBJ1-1	ASSLAGGGGRAF
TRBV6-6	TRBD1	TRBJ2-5	ASSYSRGPEETQY
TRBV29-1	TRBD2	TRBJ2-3	SGFGLAGRGDTQY
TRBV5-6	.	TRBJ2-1	ASSLQLVGQF
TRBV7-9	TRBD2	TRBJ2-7	ASSPQGSGVSYEQY
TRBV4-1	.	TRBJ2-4	ASSQVVVAKNIQY
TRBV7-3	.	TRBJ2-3	ASSRLAGTDTQY
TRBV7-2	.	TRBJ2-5	ASSLATPPQY
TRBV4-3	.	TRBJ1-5	ASSQAWEGSNQPQH
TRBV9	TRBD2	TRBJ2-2	ASSPTSGLTGELF